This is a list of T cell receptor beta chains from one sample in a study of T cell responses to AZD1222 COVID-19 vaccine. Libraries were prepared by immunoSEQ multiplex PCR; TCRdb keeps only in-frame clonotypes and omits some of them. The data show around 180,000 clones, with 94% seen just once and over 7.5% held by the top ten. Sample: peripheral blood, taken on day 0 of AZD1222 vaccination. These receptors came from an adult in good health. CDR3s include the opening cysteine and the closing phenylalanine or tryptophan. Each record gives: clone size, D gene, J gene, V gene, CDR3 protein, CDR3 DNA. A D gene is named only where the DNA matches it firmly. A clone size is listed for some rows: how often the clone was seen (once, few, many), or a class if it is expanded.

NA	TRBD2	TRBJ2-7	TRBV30	CAWSVVRLAGGDGSSYEQYF	TGTGCCTGGAGTGTAGTCAGACTAGCGGGAGGGGATGGGAGCTCCTACGAGCAGTACTTC
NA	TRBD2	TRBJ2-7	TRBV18	CASSQGSGATYEQYF	TGTGCCAGCTCACAAGGTAGCGGGGCGACCTACGAGCAGTACTTC
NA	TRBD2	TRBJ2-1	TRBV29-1	CSVAVWQEITSGRPYNEQFF	TGCAGCGTTGCTGTGTGGCAGGAGATTACTAGCGGGAGACCCTACAATGAGCAGTTCTTC
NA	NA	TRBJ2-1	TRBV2	CASSPQGENEQFF	TGTGCCAGCAGTCCGCAGGGTGAGAATGAGCAGTTCTTC
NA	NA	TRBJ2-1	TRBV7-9	CASSLDGNEQFF	TGTGCCAGCAGCTTAGACGGGAATGAGCAGTTCTTC
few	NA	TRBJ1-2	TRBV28	CASSFTHAAGYTF	TGTGCCAGCAGTTTCACTCATGCTGCGGGCTACACCTTC
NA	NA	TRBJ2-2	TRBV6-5	CASSYSGDTGELFF	TGTGCCAGCAGTTACTCGGGGGACACCGGGGAGCTGTTTTTT
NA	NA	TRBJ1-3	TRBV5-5	CASKAAQLGGRSGNTIYF	TGTGCCAGCAAAGCCGCTCAACTTGGGGGCCGCTCTGGAAACACCATATATTTT
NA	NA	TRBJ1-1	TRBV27	CASSGLNTEAFF	TGTGCCAGCAGTGGCCTGAACACTGAAGCTTTCTTT
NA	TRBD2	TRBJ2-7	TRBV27	CASSLTSGYSYEQYF	TGTGCCAGCAGTTTGACTAGCGGGTACTCCTACGAGCAGTACTTC
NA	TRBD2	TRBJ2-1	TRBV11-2	CASSLVSGRAREQFF	TGTGCCAGCAGCTTAGTCAGCGGGAGGGCCCGAGAGCAGTTCTTC
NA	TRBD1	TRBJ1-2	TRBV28	CASRQQGDYGYTF	TGTGCCAGCAGGCAACAGGGGGATTATGGCTACACCTTC
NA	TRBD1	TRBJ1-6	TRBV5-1	CASSLDRAGSPLHF	TGCGCCAGCAGCTTAGACAGGGCGGGATCACCCCTCCACTTT
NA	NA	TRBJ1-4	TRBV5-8	CASSLSWGVNEKLFF	TGTGCCAGCAGCTTGTCCTGGGGGGTCAATGAAAAACTGTTTTTT
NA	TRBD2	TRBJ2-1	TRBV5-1	CASSVKLATYEQFF	TGCGCCAGCAGCGTAAAACTAGCGACCTATGAGCAGTTCTTC
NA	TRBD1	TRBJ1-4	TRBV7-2	CASSPGQGGEKLFF	TGTGCCAGCAGCCCTGGACAGGGAGGGGAAAAACTGTTTTTT
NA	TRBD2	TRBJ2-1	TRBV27	CASSPRLAGGHNEQFF	TGTGCCAGCAGTCCCCGACTAGCGGGGGGCCACAATGAGCAGTTCTTC
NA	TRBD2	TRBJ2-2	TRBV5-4	CASSPPGGAGELFF	TGTGCCAGCAGCCCGCCGGGGGGGGCCGGGGAGCTGTTTTTT
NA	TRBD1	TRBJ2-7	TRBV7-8	CASSLRTGRYGEQYF	TGTGCCAGCAGCCTGAGGACAGGTCGATATGGCGAGCAGTACTTC
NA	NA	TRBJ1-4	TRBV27	CASTRSGGDEKLFF	TGTGCCAGCACTAGGTCGGGGGGGGATGAAAAACTGTTTTTT
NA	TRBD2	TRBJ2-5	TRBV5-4	CASSLGLAATQETQYF	TGTGCCAGCAGCTTGGGACTAGCGGCTACCCAAGAGACCCAGTACTTC
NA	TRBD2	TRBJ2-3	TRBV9	CASSLREEDTQYF	TGTGCCAGCAGCCTCCGGGAGGAAGATACGCAGTATTTT
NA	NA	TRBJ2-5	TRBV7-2	CASSLGVHQETQYF	TGTGCCAGCAGCTTAGGGGTCCACCAAGAGACCCAGTACTTC
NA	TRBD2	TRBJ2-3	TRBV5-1	CASSLVSSGSMWDTQYF	TGCGCCAGCAGCTTGGTGTCTAGCGGGAGTATGTGGGATACGCAGTATTTT
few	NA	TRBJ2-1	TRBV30	CAWSGVTGYLRHEQFF	TGTGCCTGGAGTGGCGTAACAGGGTACCTCAGGCATGAGCAGTTCTTC
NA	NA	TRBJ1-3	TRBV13	CASSFNIGGTGNTIYF	TGTGCCAGCAGCTTCAACATCGGGGGAACTGGAAACACCATATATTTT
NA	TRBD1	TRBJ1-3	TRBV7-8	CASNAGGLDRNTIYF	TGTGCCAGCAATGCAGGGGGCTTGGATAGAAACACCATATATTTT
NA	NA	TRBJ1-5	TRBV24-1	CATSDSGGQDQPQHF	TGTGCCACCAGTGATTCCGGGGGGCAGGATCAGCCCCAGCATTTT
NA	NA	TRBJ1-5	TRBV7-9	CASSDRLSNQPQHF	TGTGCCAGCAGCGACAGGCTTAGCAATCAGCCCCAGCATTTT
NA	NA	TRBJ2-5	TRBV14	CASSQHIQTGTLWETQYF	TGTGCCAGCAGCCAACACATACAGACCGGGACCCTGTGGGAGACCCAGTACTTC
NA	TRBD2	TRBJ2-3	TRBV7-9	CASSSKLAGGTDTQYF	TGTGCCAGCAGCAGCAAACTAGCGGGGGGCACAGATACGCAGTATTTT
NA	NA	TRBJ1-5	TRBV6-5	CASTLDRTEPQHF	TGTGCCAGCACCCTAGACAGGACCGAGCCCCAGCATTTT
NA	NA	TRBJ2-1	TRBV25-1	CASSDTLNEQFF	TGTGCCAGCAGCGACACGTTGAATGAGCAGTTCTTC
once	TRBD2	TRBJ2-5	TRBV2	CASSERTSGGMAQYF	TGTGCCAGCAGTGAAAGGACTAGCGGGGGGATGGCCCAGTACTTC
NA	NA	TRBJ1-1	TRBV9	CASSPRSSGGEAFF	TGTGCCAGCAGCCCCCGAAGCTCAGGCGGTGAAGCTTTCTTT
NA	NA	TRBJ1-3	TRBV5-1	CASSLGAPRSGNTIYF	TGCGCCAGCAGCTTGGGAGCCCCCCGGTCTGGAAACACCATATATTTT
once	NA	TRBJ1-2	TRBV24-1	CATEGFDYGYTF	TGTGCAACGGAGGGGTTTGACTATGGCTACACCTTC
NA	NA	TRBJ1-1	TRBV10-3	CAISETGITAFF	TGTGCCATCAGTGAGACAGGTATTACAGCTTTCTTT
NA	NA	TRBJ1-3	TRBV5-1	CASSWDTGTHGNTIYF	TGCGCCAGCAGCTGGGACACGGGGACCCATGGAAACACCATATATTTT
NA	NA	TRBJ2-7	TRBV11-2	CASSLDSAAYEQYF	TGTGCCAGCAGCTTAGATTCCGCAGCCTACGAGCAGTACTTC
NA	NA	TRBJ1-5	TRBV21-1	CASRPSGQALYSNQPQHF	TGTGCCAGCAGACCATCAGGACAGGCCCTATATAGCAATCAGCCCCAGCATTTT